Here is one TCR beta chain with its context. The entry originates in a study of blood T cell repertoires in COVID-19. Study-wide context: From T cells, B-cell-depleted T cells, or PBMCs came the material, which was cDNA or gDNA.

Sequencing was performed with immunoSEQ multiplex PCR; in TCRdb, only in-frame clones are kept and a portion is missing. The table shows hundreds of thousands of clones, with about 87% occurring only once. Germline CDR1 and CDR2: SGHAT and FQDESV (reference sequence). Deletions cut 5 bases from V and 10 bases from J, with 17 bases between. The CDR3 is 13 residues long. This receptor was obtained from a woman aged 30 to 39 with COVID-19, enrolled during active disease. The chain has TRBV11-1 and TRBJ1-1, with D uncertain. The specimen was peripheral blood. In DNA form, the CDR3 reads TGTGCCAGCAGCCCGGAATTTAGCTCGGGAGCTTTCTTT. As protein: CASSPEFSSGAFF.